The 32 T cell receptor beta chains given below trace back to one sample, sequenced in a study of PD-1 blockade in mismatch repair-deficient tumors. Sequencing used immunoSEQ multiplex PCR; TCRdb keeps in-frame clones, though not all of them. The sample lists about 120,000 clones, 88% occurring once. Material: peripheral blood, obtained approximately 69 weeks after starting pembrolizumab. The receptors derive from an adult with mismatch repair-deficient cancer.

The chain carries TRBV28 and TRBJ2-7; D gene unclear. Germline V gene sequence: CDR1 MDHEN, CDR2 SYDVKM. The CDR3 totals 11 residues. V was trimmed by 6 bases and J by 3 bases, leaving 6 bases between them. CDR3 DNA sequence: TGTGCCAGCAGCCAGTTCTACGAGCAGTACTTC. This encodes CASSQFYEQYF.

The chain links TRBV29-1 to TRBJ1-2, with 9 bases identical to TRBD1. The CDR3 is 12 amino acids. The junction had 6 bases not matched to a gene; V was cut back by 8 bases and J by 5 bases. CDR1 is SQVTM and CDR2 is ANQGSEA in the germline V gene. The CDR3 DNA is TGCAGCACGACAGGGACAGGGTATGGCTACACCTTC. Residues: CSTTGTGYGYTF.

The J gene is TRBJ1-1, the V gene TRBV19; TRBD1 aligns across 8 bases. Germline values: CDR1 LNHDA, CDR2 SQIVND (reference sequence). V lost 1 base to trimming and J lost 6 bases; unmatched junction nucleotides: 7. CDR3 length: 15 amino acids. CDR3: CASSIGAGQASEAFF. CDR3 DNA: TGTGCCAGTAGTATAGGAGCGGGACAGGCATCTGAAGCTTTCTTT.

This chain uses TRBV4-1 with TRBJ1-1; D is uncertain. Germline V gives CDR1 MGHRA, CDR2 YSYEKL. Trimming removed 5 bases from V and 4 bases from J, with 17 bases in between. This CDR3 is built from 15 residues. The DNA for the CDR3 is TGCGCCAGCAGCTACGGACGGCGGGGAGGCACTGAAGCTTTCTTT. Translation: CASSYGRRGGTEAFF.

The chain employs TRBV6-6 and TRBJ2-7; D uncertain. The CDR3 runs to 12 residues. The V and J ends lost 6 bases and 4 bases respectively, with 10 bases between them. Germline V lookup: CDR1 MNHNY, CDR2 SVGAGI (reference sequence). CDR3: CASRRWLYEQYF. For the CDR3, the DNA is TGTGCCAGCAGGCGATGGTTGTACGAGCAGTACTTC.

The chain recombines TRBV28 with TRBJ2-7; tentatively, D is TRBD1 (5 bases). The V gene's germline CDR1 is MDHEN and CDR2 SYDVKM. This CDR3 is 13 amino acids long. Trimming removed 2 bases at V and 3 bases at J, with 8 bases between. The CDR3 DNA is TGTGCCAGCAGTTTAGGGCAGGGCTACGAGCAGTACTTC. This sequence encodes CASSLGQGYEQYF.

The chain links TRBV2 to TRBJ1-1, with 11 bases aligning to TRBD1. The CDR3 spans 14 residues. V lost 6 bases to trimming and J lost 6 bases; unmatched junction nucleotides: 6. The V gene's germline CDR1 is SNHLY and CDR2 FYNNEI. The CDR3 is CASRADRGLPEAFF. In nucleotides, the CDR3 is TGTGCCAGCAGGGCGGACAGGGGGCTTCCTGAAGCTTTCTTT.

The V gene is TRBV11-3, the J gene TRBJ2-4, with 8 bases that match TRBD1. The CDR3 runs 16 residues. Looked up from germline, CDR1 is SGHNT and CDR2 is YENEEA. V shed 5 bases, J shed 3 bases, and the junction held 9 bases outside the gene matches. CDR3 DNA: TGTGCCAGCAGCAAGTGGACAGGGCTCGGCAAAAACATTCAGTACTTC. It specifies CASSKWTGLGKNIQYF.

V and J are TRBV9 and TRBJ2-3; 8 nucleotides line up with TRBD2. Germline assignment: CDR1 SGDLS and CDR2 YYNGEE. V lost 3 bases to trimming and J lost 6 bases; unmatched junction nucleotides: 9. CDR3 length equals 15 residues. The CDR3 region has the DNA TGTGCCAGCAGCGCCGGTACTCGCGGGGGGGATACGCAGTATTTT. As protein: CASSAGTRGGDTQYF.

The CDR3 nucleotides read TGTGCCAGCAGCTTAGTTGGGGGGCGGGAGGGCCTCTACAATGAGCAGTTCTTC. Residues: CASSLVGGREGLYNEQFF. The chain recombines TRBV7-9 with TRBJ2-1; TRBD2 agrees at 9 bases. There are 18 residues in the CDR3. From germline, CDR1 is SEHNR and CDR2 FQNEAQ (reference sequence). The J segment lost 3 bases and the V segment lost 1 base, leaving 10 bases of the junction unmatched.

This clone was observed a single time. The gene calls are TRBV18 and TRBJ2-3; D unclear. V dropped 2 bases and J dropped 4 bases, with 4 bases sitting between them. Germline loops: CDR1 KGHSH, CDR2 LQKENI. The CDR3 is 12 amino acids. The CDR3 nucleotides read TGTGCCAGCTCACCAATGTCAGATACGCAGTATTTT. It specifies CASSPMSDTQYF.

The rearrangement uses TRBV6-5 and TRBJ1-1; D remains ambiguous. Trimming left V 5 bases short and J 5 bases short, with 9 bases between. The germline V gene has CDR1 MNHEY and CDR2 SVGAGI. The CDR3 contains 12 residues. CDR3 nucleotide sequence: TGTGCCAGCAGTCCCGGGAGAACTGAAGCTTTCTTT. Translated: CASSPGRTEAFF.

This clone was detected a few times. The chain employs TRBV10-3 and TRBJ2-1; D gene unclear. V gave up 8 bases and J gave up 0 bases, with 8 bases separating them. The germline gives CDR1 ENHRY, CDR2 SYGVKD. The CDR3 is 13 residues long. DNA for the CDR3: TGTGCCATCCGGACGAGCTCCTACAATGAGCAGTTCTTC. Translated, it gives CAIRTSSYNEQFF.

The chain links TRBV28 to TRBJ2-3; unclear D gene. The CDR3 has 16 amino acids. Trimming pared 3 bases from V and 0 bases from J, leaving 13 bases between. Per germline, CDR1 MDHEN and CDR2 SYDVKM. CDR3 bases: TGTGCCAGCAGTTTCTCGAAAGCTGGAAGCACAGATACGCAGTATTTT. Amino acid sequence: CASSFSKAGSTDTQYF.

This clone appeared once. The chain has TRBV28 and TRBJ1-1; no reliable D call. Trimming shortened V by 6 bases and J by 0 bases, and 14 bases separated the two germline ends. The CDR3 length is 15 residues. Germline-derived CDR1 and CDR2 are MDHEN and SYDVKM. The CDR3 nucleotides are TGTGCCAGCAGCTCCGGAGGGATCATGAACACTGAAGCTTTCTTT. Translating it yields CASSSGGIMNTEAFF.

Here the CDR3 reads CASMSEINTEAFF. CDR3 bases: TGTGCCAGCATGTCCGAGATCAACACTGAAGCTTTCTTT. The V call is TRBV6-1, the J call TRBJ1-1; D gene uncertain. The CDR3 has 13 amino acids. Germline CDR1 MNHNS, CDR2 SASEGT. V was cut by 7 bases and J by 2 bases, with 11 bases left in between.

The chain employs TRBV5-1 and TRBJ2-7, with 11 bases matching TRBD2. The CDR3 consists of 15 residues. V lost 3 bases to trimming and J lost 6 bases; unmatched junction nucleotides: 8. Germline loops: CDR1 SGHRS, CDR2 YFSETQ. The chain's CDR3 is CASSSRLAGTSEQYF. The DNA for the CDR3 is TGCGCCAGCAGCTCAAGACTAGCGGGAACCTCCGAGCAGTACTTC.

The chain joins TRBV6-6 to TRBJ2-7, with D unclear. This CDR3 region has 12 residues. Germline V CDR1 and CDR2: MNHNY, SVGAGI (reference sequence). V lost 0 bases and J lost 6, with 6 bases in between. The CDR3, as DNA: TGTGCCAGCAGTTACTCCGTCGGCGAGCAGTACTTC. This codes for CASSYSVGEQYF.

This clone has a handful of counts. The rearrangement joins TRBV19 to TRBJ2-7; 7 nucleotides match TRBD2. Per the germline V gene, CDR1 is LNHDA and CDR2 is SQIVND (reference sequence). After removal of 5 bases from V and 2 bases from J, the junction contained 3 bases not matched to a gene. CDR3 length equals 13 residues. The CDR3 nucleotides read TGTGCCAGTAGTCCCGGGAGGCCCTACGAGCAGTACTTC. The encoded protein is CASSPGRPYEQYF.

V gene TRBV29-1 combines with J gene TRBJ2-1, with 12 bases matching TRBD1. The V gene end was trimmed by 7 bases and the J gene end by 1 base; junction bases not matched to a gene: 11. The CDR3 loop spans 17 amino acids. Germline V lookup: CDR1 SQVTM, CDR2 ANQGSEA. The CDR3 DNA follows: TGCAGCGCTTATGGGACAGGGGGCCTGGGTTCCTACAATGAGCAGTTCTTC. Protein sequence: CSAYGTGGLGSYNEQFF.

The J gene is TRBJ2-3, the V gene TRBV13; 9 nucleotides line up with TRBD1. The V and J ends lost 4 bases and 5 bases, in that order; junction bases with no gene match: 7. The length of the CDR3 is 15 residues. Germline V CDR1 and CDR2: PRHDT, FYEKMQ (reference sequence). CDR3 residues: CASSWDREEVDTQYF. The CDR3 DNA is TGTGCCAGCAGCTGGGACAGGGAGGAGGTAGATACGCAGTATTTT.

This sequence joins TRBV7-9 and TRBJ2-7; 10 bases line up with TRBD2. Germline CDR1 and CDR2: SEHNR and FQNEAQ (reference sequence). J gave up 0 bases and V 5 bases, and 13 bases lay outside the gene matches. This CDR3 is built from 18 residues. The CDR3 protein is CASSGHTAGGPTSYEQYF. The CDR3, as DNA: TGTGCCAGCAGCGGCCACACAGCGGGAGGGCCCACCTCCTACGAGCAGTACTTC.

This rearrangement joins TRBV30 to TRBJ2-7, with 7 bases that match TRBD2. J lost 5 bases, V lost 1 base, and 5 bases had no gene match. CDR1 is GTSNPN, CDR2 SVGIG, per germline (reference sequence). CDR3 length: 13 amino acids. CDR3 residues: CAWSEDRGDEQYF. The CDR3 coding sequence is TGTGCCTGGAGTGAAGACCGGGGGGACGAGCAGTACTTC.

V is TRBV28 and J is TRBJ2-3, with a tentative D call TRBD2 (6 bases). CDR1 and CDR2 from the germline V gene are MDHEN and SYDVKM. The V end lost 3 bases, the J end lost 2 bases, and 12 bases lay between the germline ends. This CDR3 contains 15 residues. The CDR3 DNA reads as TGTGCCAGCAGTTTTGGGGGGAGACTCACAGATACGCAGTATTTT. Protein sequence: CASSFGGRLTDTQYF.

The chain employs TRBV5-6 and TRBJ2-5, with a possible D match to TRBD1 (6 bases). V lost 0 bases and J lost 13, with 13 bases in between. The length of the CDR3 is 12 residues. Germline V CDR1 and CDR2: SGHDT, YYEEEE. The CDR3 here is CASSLEQGATYF. CDR3 in DNA: TGTGCCAGCAGCTTGGAACAGGGAGCGACGTACTTC.

The rearrangement uses TRBV28 and TRBJ1-2; possible D gene TRBD1, 5 bases. V shed 6 bases and J shed 5 bases, with 19 bases lying between them. Germline loops: CDR1 MDHEN, CDR2 SYDVKM. This CDR3 spans 15 amino acids. Written as DNA, the CDR3 is TGTGCCAGCAGCCCGAACCAGGCCTCAGGGTATGGCTACACCTTC. Protein product: CASSPNQASGYGYTF.

Only a few counts were recorded for this clone. V is TRBV7-9 and J is TRBJ2-7; D tentatively reads TRBD1 or TRBD2 (5 bases each). CDR3 length: 12 residues. Trimming stripped 3 bases from V and 5 bases from J, with 8 bases between. Germline V gene data show CDR1 as SEHNR and CDR2 as FQNEAQ (reference sequence). The CDR3 DNA reads TGTGCCAGCAGCTTCGTGGGGGACGAGCAGTACTTC. It codes for CASSFVGDEQYF. The variable domain in full, with the rest retrieved from reference TRBV7-9 and TRBJ2-7, is DTGVSQNPRHKITKRGQNVTFRCDPISEHNRLYWYRQTLGQGPEFLTYFQNEAQLEKSRLLSDRFSAERPKGSFSTLEIQRTEQGDSAMYLCASSFVGDEQYFGPGTRLTVT.

CDR3 protein: CASSIRLAASSYNEQFF. The CDR3 DNA sequence: TGTGCCAGTAGTATAAGGCTAGCGGCCTCTTCCTACAATGAGCAGTTCTTC. The chain carries TRBV19 and TRBJ2-1, with 7 nucleotides matching TRBD2. V lost 2 bases to trimming and J lost 1 base; unmatched junction nucleotides: 8. Germline CDR1 and CDR2: LNHDA and SQIVND (reference sequence). The CDR3 totals 17 residues.

The genes are TRBV4-3 and TRBJ2-2, with 8 bases lining up with TRBD1. V lost 4 bases, J lost 6 bases, and 13 bases stayed unmatched. Per germline, CDR1 LGHNA and CDR2 YSLEER. This CDR3 region has 17 residues. DNA for the CDR3: TGCGCCAGCAGCCCCAAGTTCCATCCAGGGGGCCCCGGGGAGCTGTTTTTT. Translating it yields CASSPKFHPGGPGELFF.

This clone has only a few counts. V usage is TRBV28 and J usage is TRBJ2-7; D could derive from TRBD1 or TRBD2 (5 bases each). The germline CDR1 and CDR2 sequences are MDHEN and SYDVKM. Trimming removed 3 bases from V and 1 base from J, with 10 bases in between. This CDR3 comprises 14 residues. This chain's CDR3 is CASSFLGRSYEQYF. The CDR3 DNA is TGTGCCAGCAGTTTCCTGGGACGGTCCTACGAGCAGTACTTC.

CDR3 protein: CASSLRTRPYEQYF. The CDR3, as DNA: TGTGCCAGCAGTTTACGCACAAGACCCTACGAGCAGTACTTC. V and J are TRBV28 and TRBJ2-7; no firm D call. The CDR3 sequence is 14 residues long. Per germline, CDR1 MDHEN and CDR2 SYDVKM. Trimming removed 2 bases from V and 2 bases from J, with 10 bases in between.

In its sample, this clone was seen once. The chain has TRBV19 and TRBJ2-1, with D hard to call. Trimming stripped 2 bases from V and 0 bases from J, with 8 bases between. CDR1 and CDR2 from the germline V gene are LNHDA and SQIVND (reference sequence). The CDR3 runs to 15 residues. CDR3 sequence: CASSIRASSYNEQFF. DNA of the CDR3: TGTGCCAGTAGTATACGCGCGAGCTCCTACAATGAGCAGTTCTTC.